The 17 T cell receptor beta chains given below trace back to one sample, sequenced in a study of T cell responses to AZD1222 COVID-19 vaccine. Libraries were prepared by immunoSEQ multiplex PCR; TCRdb keeps only in-frame clonotypes and omits some of them. The sample carries about 55,000 clones, around 89% recorded once. The material was peripheral blood, obtained on day 0 of AZD1222 vaccination. These receptors were obtained from an adult in good health.

This sequence joins TRBV19 and TRBJ1-5; TRBD1 aligns across 9 bases. The V segment lost 0 bases and the J segment 4 bases; nucleotides outside the gene matches: 4. CDR3 length: 16 residues. Looked up from germline, CDR1 is LNHDA and CDR2 is SQIVND (reference sequence). The CDR3 sequence: CASSIDTGTGNQPQHF. The CDR3 DNA reads as TGTGCCAGTAGTATAGATACCGGGACAGGGAATCAGCCCCAGCATTTT.

The CDR3 DNA is TGTGCCAGCAGTCGTCAGGGGGCGCGGGTTGAAAAACTGTTTTTT. Amino acid sequence: CASSRQGARVEKLFF. The rearrangement links TRBV6-2 or TRBV6-3 to TRBJ1-4, with TRBD1 matching 8 bases. This CDR3 is 15 amino acids long. Trimming took 5 bases from V and 7 from J; bases not matched to a gene: 9. The germline V gene encodes CDR1 MNHEY and CDR2 SVGEGT.

CDR3 nucleotides: TGCGCCAGCAGCCAAGCCCGAGGCAGGGCAAACACTGAAGCTTTCTTT. Amino acids: CASSQARGRANTEAFF. The chain uses TRBV4-1 and TRBJ1-1; D may be TRBD1 (5 bases). Germline values: CDR1 MGHRA, CDR2 YSYEKL. The CDR3 length is 16 residues. The germline V and J ends were trimmed by 1 base and 2 bases, with 14 bases remaining between them.

The chain couples TRBV2 to TRBJ2-7, with TRBD2 as a possible D gene (5 bases). Trimming shortened V by 4 bases and J by 0 bases, and 10 bases separated the two germline ends. This CDR3 is 14 amino acids long. Germline-derived CDR1 and CDR2 are SNHLY and FYNNEI. In DNA, the CDR3 is TGTGCCAGCAGTGGACGAGGGAGCTCCTACGAGCAGTACTTC. Translation: CASSGRGSSYEQYF.

This chain uses TRBV7-9 with TRBJ2-1, with a possible D match to TRBD1 (6 bases). Trimming removed 3 bases at V and 4 bases at J, with 10 bases between. Germline values: CDR1 SEHNR, CDR2 FQNEAQ (reference sequence). This CDR3 spans 14 amino acids. As DNA, the CDR3 is TGTGCCAGCAGCTTTGTAGGGGGATACAATGAGCAGTTCTTC. The encoded protein is CASSFVGGYNEQFF.

The gene calls are TRBV5-1 and TRBJ2-7; TRBD1 might be the D (5 bases). This CDR3 region has 14 residues. V lost 2 bases and J 7 bases, leaving 16 bases between the germline ends. CDR1 SGHRS and CDR2 YFSETQ come from the germline V gene. CDR3 DNA: TGCGCCAGCAGCTTAGATGGACACCCTCTGGAGCAGTACTTC. Protein sequence: CASSLDGHPLEQYF.

The genes are TRBV5-8 and TRBJ1-1, with no clear D. V was shortened by 6 bases and J by 0 bases, with 15 bases between the two germline ends. The CDR3 runs 15 residues. Germline CDR1 SGHTS, CDR2 YDEGEE. Here the CDR3 reads CASNLRGNLNTEAFF. DNA for the CDR3: TGTGCCAGCAACCTCCGTGGCAATTTGAACACTGAAGCTTTCTTT.

This clone has more than one count but fewer than ten. This sequence joins TRBV21-1 and TRBJ1-2. TRBV21-1 is classified as a pseudogene. The CDR3 extends over 15 amino acids. The CDR3 DNA sequence: TGTGCCAGCATCTCGTCGGGACTACGCCTTCGGGGCTACACCTTC. Encoded protein: CASISSGLRLRGYTF.

This clone is a singleton in its sample. J is TRBJ1-5 and V is TRBV28, with 9 bases matching TRBD1. The CDR3 is made up of 19 amino acids. Trimming removed 5 bases from V and 0 bases from J; junction bases left unmatched: 14. Germline values: CDR1 MDHEN, CDR2 SYDVKM. The CDR3 bases are TGTGCCAGCAGTCGGGACAGGGCCGACTCAAGTTATAGCAATCAGCCCCAGCATTTT. It codes for CASSRDRADSSYSNQPQHF.

J is TRBJ1-3 and V is TRBV6-5; no firm D call. The CDR3 contains 11 residues. V gave up 6 bases and J gave up 4 bases, with 4 bases separating them. The V gene's germline CDR1 is MNHEY and CDR2 SVGAGI. The CDR3 coding sequence is TGTGCCAGCAGGGCGGGAAACACCATATATTTT. Protein product: CASRAGNTIYF.

The chain uses TRBV5-5 and TRBJ1-6; 10 nucleotides align to TRBD1. Germline assignment: CDR1 SGHKS and CDR2 YYEKEE (reference sequence). The V segment lost 4 bases and the J segment 7 bases; nucleotides outside the gene matches: 8. This CDR3 comprises 16 residues. The chain's CDR3 is CASSKTPGQGNSPLHF. The CDR3 DNA reads as TGTGCCAGCAGCAAAACCCCGGGACAGGGGAATTCACCCCTCCACTTT.

This rearrangement joins TRBV28 to TRBJ2-7; the match to TRBD2 covers 12 bases. V trimming: 6 bases; J trimming: 3 bases; junction bases outside the gene matches: 12. The germline gives CDR1 MDHEN, CDR2 SYDVKM. CDR3 length: 17 residues. This CDR3 is CASSTTSGSTAYYEQYF. As DNA, the CDR3 is TGTGCCAGCAGCACGACTAGCGGGAGTACGGCTTACTACGAGCAGTACTTC.

This clone was detected only once. V gene TRBV6-5 combines with J gene TRBJ1-1; a weak D match, TRBD1 (5 bases). Trimming took 2 bases from V and 8 from J, leaving 9 bases between them. CDR1 is MNHEY and CDR2 is SVGAGI in the germline V gene. The length of the CDR3 is 12 residues. The CDR3 is CASSYHGGEAFF. The CDR3 nucleotides are TGTGCCAGCAGTTACCATGGGGGGGAAGCTTTCTTT.

J is TRBJ2-7 and V is TRBV9; the D gene could be TRBD1 or TRBD2 (5 bases each). V dropped 6 bases and J dropped 3 bases, with 13 bases sitting between them. CDR1 is SGDLS, CDR2 YYNGEE, per germline. The CDR3 consists of 13 residues. The CDR3 DNA sequence: TGTGCCAGCAATTCTCGGGGCTTCTACGAGCAGTACTTC. Its translation: CASNSRGFYEQYF. Variable domain in full (rest from reference TRBV9 and TRBJ2-7): DSGVTQTPKHLITATGQRVTLRCSPRSGDLSVYWYQQSLDQGLQFLIQYYNGEERAKGNILERFSAQQFPDLHSELNLSSLELGDSALYFCASNSRGFYEQYFGPGTRLTVT.

The J gene is TRBJ1-1, the V gene TRBV28; D may be TRBD1 (6 bases). V shed 5 bases and J shed 0 bases, with 16 bases lying between them. The CDR3 length is 16 residues. Germline CDR1 MDHEN, CDR2 SYDVKM. The CDR3 sequence: CASSMGTGPLNTEAFF. The CDR3 bases are TGTGCCAGCAGTATGGGAACAGGGCCCCTGAACACTGAAGCTTTCTTT.

The chain employs TRBV25-1 and TRBJ1-6; the D gene is possibly TRBD1 (5 bases). Germline V lookup: CDR1 MGHDK, CDR2 SYGVNS. V lost 8 bases and J 10 bases, leaving 15 bases between the germline ends. The CDR3 is 13 residues long. The CDR3 is CASCGPQGSPLHF. Here the CDR3 DNA reads TGTGCCAGCTGCGGGCCCCAGGGCTCACCCCTCCACTTT. The full variable domain, rest sourced from reference TRBV25-1 and TRBJ1-6, is EADIYQTPRYLVIGTGKKITLECSQTMGHDKMYWYQQDPGMELHLIHYSYGVNSTEKGDLSSESTVSRIRTEHFPLTLESARPSHTSQYLCASCGPQGSPLHFGNGTRLTVT.

The chain links TRBV19 to TRBJ1-5, with D maybe TRBD1 (5 bases). The CDR3 has 15 amino acids. V lost 4 bases and J 5 bases, leaving 15 bases between the germline ends. Germline CDR1 reads LNHDA; CDR2 reads SQIVND (reference sequence). The CDR3 spells CASSTRGHVDQPQHF. The CDR3 nucleotides are TGTGCCAGTAGTACACGAGGACACGTGGATCAGCCCCAGCATTTT.